This T cell receptor (beta chain) was observed in a study of blood T cell repertoires in COVID-19 (dated by TCRdb to between 2020 and 2021). Describing the broader study: Samples from collaborators originated in the United States, Italy and Spain and spanned both the acute and convalescent phases of COVID-19. The prospective study material was composed of cDNA or gDNA derived from T cells, B-cell-depleted T cells, or PBMCs. Subjects who had been exposed to COVID-19, were actively infected with it, or had recovered from it provided the deeply sampled blood TCRbeta repertoires that made up the dataset. The repertoires were released in a freely available public database meant as a resource for research on the immune response to SARS-CoV-2. The samples were drawn from the first 160 participants of the ongoing ImmuneRACE study and from over a thousand subjects provided by 6 global collaborators. Sample metadata almost always included a de-identified subject ID, COVID-19 status, age in years and sex. Where available, HLA class I and class II types were obtained from metadata supplied by the sample provider rather than from assay-based typing.

TCRbeta CDR3 regions were amplified from genomic DNA by means of the immunoSEQ Assay, a bias-controlled multiplex PCR. From the authors' description of their analysis: The number of nucleated cells in each sample was estimated from the amplification of reference gene primers within the assay. To quantify the absolute abundance of each unique TCRbeta CDR3 rearrangement, sequence reads were collapsed and filtered. For each sample, productive Simpson clonality was calculated by taking the square root of Simpson's diversity index across productive rearrangements. The table was pulled from immuneACCESS by TCRdb, which kept in-frame rearrangements only. Such tables lose some clones; where checked, under half of the loss comes from unresolved V genes, and the rest has no known cause. V, J and clone size are those of that table, while D and trimming were read from the DNA. This sample lists 130,000 to 150,000 clones; 84% were detected once. The ten largest clones add up to 30% to 45% of the sample.

Study-wide findings and limitations: Clinical and demographic metadata were provided uncurated, with the amount varying by source and participant.

The CDR3, from cysteine to phenylalanine, totals 14 residues. Only the CDR3 DNA is retained, 42 bases long and in frame from the first base. For this chain, trimming is 5 bases at the V end and 7 bases at the J end, and the number of junction bases without a gene match is 3. Looking up the germline V gene (reference sequence) yields CDR1 MNHEY and CDR2 SMNVEV. This clone was seen a handful of times. Its target antigen remains unknown. Base qualities were left out, and no much larger clone turns up one base away. The collaborating institutions used their own protocols to collect whole blood in K2EDTA tubes. For TCRbeta analysis, collaborator samples were shipped as frozen whole blood, as isolated PBMCs, or as DNA extracted from either sample type.

The TCR sequence derives from a human donor in a cohort sampled during active COVID-19. Sequencing was carried out using peripheral blood. The chain links TRBV27 with TRBJ1-5, with 12 central nucleotides matching TRBD1. The sequence in DNA is TGTGCCAGCAGTCGGGACAGGGGGCAACAGCCCCAGCATTTT. It encodes CASSRDRGQQPQHF.